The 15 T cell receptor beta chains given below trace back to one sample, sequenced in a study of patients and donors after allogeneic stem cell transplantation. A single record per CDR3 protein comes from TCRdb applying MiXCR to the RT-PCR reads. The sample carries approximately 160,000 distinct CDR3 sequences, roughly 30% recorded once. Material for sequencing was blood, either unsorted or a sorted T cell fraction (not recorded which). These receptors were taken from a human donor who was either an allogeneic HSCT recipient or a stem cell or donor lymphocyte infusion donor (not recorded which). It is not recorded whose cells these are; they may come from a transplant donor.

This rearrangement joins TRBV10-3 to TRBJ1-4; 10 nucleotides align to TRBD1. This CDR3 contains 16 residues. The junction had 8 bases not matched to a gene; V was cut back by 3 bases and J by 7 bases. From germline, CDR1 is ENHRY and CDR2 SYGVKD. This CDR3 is CAISDPDRGRGEKLFF. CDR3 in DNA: TGTGCCATCAGTGACCCCGACAGGGGGCGCGGTGAAAAACTGTTTTTT.

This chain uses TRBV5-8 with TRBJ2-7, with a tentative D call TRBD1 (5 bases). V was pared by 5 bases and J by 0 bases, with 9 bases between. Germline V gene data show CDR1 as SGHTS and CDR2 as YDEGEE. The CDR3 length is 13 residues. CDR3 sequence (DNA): TGTGCCAGCAGGGGGCTCGACTCCTACGAGCAGTACTTC. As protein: CASRGLDSYEQYF. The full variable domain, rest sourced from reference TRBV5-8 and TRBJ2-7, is EAGVTQSPTHLIKTRGQQATLRCSPISGHTSVYWYQQALGLGLQFLLWYDEGEERNRGNFPPRFSGRQFPNYSSELNVNALELEDSALYLCASRGLDSYEQYFGPGTRLTVT.

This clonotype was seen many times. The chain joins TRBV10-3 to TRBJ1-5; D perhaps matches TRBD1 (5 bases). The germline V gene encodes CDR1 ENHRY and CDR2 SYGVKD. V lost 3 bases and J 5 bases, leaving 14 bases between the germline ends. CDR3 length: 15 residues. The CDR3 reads CAISESGQGDQPQHF. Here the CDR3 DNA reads TGTGCCATCAGTGAATCTGGTCAGGGAGATCAGCCCCAGCATTTT.

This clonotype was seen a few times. The CDR3 DNA follows: TGTGCCAGCAGTTTGTGCCGGGACTTAGTTTGGTATACGCAGTATTTT. Translation: CASSLCRDLVWYTQYF. The rearrangement uses TRBV6-5 and TRBJ2-3, with D perhaps matching TRBD2 (6 bases). Germline CDR1 reads MNHEY; CDR2 reads SVGAGI. V was cut by 4 bases and J by 7 bases, with 21 bases left in between. The CDR3 has 16 amino acids.

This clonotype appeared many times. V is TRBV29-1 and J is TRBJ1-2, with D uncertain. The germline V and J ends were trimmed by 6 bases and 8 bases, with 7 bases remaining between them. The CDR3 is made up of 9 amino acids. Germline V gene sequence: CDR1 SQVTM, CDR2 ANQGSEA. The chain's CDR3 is CSVDGGYTF. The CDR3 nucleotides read TGCAGCGTCGACGGGGGCTACACCTTC.

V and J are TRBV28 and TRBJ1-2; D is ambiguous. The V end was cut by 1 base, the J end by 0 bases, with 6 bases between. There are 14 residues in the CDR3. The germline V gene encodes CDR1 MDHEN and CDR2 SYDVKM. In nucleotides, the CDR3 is TGTGCCAGCAGTTTATCCCAGGCTAACTATGGCTACACCTTC. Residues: CASSLSQANYGYTF.

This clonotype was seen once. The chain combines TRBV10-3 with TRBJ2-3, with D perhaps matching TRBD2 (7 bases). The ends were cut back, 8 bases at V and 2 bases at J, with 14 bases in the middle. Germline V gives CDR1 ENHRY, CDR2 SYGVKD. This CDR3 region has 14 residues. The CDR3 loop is CAIGGGPFTDTQYF. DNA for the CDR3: TGTGCCATCGGGGGGGGGCCCTTCACAGATACGCAGTATTTT.

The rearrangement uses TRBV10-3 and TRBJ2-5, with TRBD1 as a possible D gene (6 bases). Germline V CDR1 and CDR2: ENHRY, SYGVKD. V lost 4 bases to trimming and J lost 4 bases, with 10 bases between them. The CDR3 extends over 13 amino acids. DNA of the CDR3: TGTGCCATCAGTGCCGGGACACGAGAGACCCAGTACTTC. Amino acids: CAISAGTRETQYF.

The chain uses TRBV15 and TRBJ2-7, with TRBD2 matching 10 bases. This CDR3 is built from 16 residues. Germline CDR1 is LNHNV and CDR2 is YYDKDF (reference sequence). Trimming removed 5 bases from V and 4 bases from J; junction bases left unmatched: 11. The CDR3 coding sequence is TGTGCCACCAGCGCTCGGGCTAGCGGGAGTCGGTACGAGCAGTACTTC. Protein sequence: CATSARASGSRYEQYF.

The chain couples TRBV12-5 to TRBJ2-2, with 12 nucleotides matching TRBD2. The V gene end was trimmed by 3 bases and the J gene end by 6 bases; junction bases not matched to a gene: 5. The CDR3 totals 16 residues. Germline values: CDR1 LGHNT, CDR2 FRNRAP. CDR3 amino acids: CASGFSTSGRSGELFF. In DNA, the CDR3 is TGTGCTAGTGGTTTCTCAACTAGCGGGAGGTCCGGGGAGCTGTTTTTT.

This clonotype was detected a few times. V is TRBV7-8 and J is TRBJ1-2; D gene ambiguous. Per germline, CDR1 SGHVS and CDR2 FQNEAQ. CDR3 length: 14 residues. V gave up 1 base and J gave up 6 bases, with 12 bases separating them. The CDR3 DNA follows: TGTGCCAGCAGCTTAGACGTGGATCGGAATGGCTACACCTTC. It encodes CASSLDVDRNGYTF.

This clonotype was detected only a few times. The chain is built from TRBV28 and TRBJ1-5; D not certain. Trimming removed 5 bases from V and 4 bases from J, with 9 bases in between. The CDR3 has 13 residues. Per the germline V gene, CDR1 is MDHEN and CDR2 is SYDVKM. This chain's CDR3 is CASSRNPNQPQHF. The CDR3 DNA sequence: TGTGCCAGCAGTAGGAACCCGAATCAGCCCCAGCATTTT. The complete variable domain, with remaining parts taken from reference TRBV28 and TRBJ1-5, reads DVKVTQSSRYLVKRTGEKVFLECVQDMDHENMFWYRQDPGLGLRLIYFSYDVKMKEKGDIPEGYSVSREKKERFSLILESASTNQTSMYLCASSRNPNQPQHFGDGTRLSIL.

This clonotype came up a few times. Here the CDR3 DNA reads TGCAGCGTTGGGACAGGCTCCTACGAGCAGTACTTC. It specifies CSVGTGSYEQYF. This chain links TRBV29-1 with TRBJ2-7, with TRBD1 identical over 7 bases. The ends lost 4 bases at V and 0 bases at J; junction bases unmatched: 0. Germline V gives CDR1 SQVTM, CDR2 ANQGSEA. CDR3 size: 12 residues.

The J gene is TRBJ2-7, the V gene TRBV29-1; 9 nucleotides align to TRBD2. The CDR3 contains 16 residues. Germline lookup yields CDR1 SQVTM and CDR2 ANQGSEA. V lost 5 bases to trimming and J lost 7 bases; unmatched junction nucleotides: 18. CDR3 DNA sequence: TGCAGCGTTAGGGTTTATCGCGGGAGGGCCTCGGATGAGCAGTACTTC. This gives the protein CSVRVYRGRASDEQYF.

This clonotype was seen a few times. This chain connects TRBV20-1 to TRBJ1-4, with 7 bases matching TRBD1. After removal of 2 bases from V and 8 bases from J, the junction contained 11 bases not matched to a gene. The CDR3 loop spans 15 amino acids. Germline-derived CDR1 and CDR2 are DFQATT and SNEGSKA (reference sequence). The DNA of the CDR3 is TGCAGTGCTAGATCTCCACAGGGGAGGGGAGAAAAACTGTTTTTT. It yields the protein CSARSPQGRGEKLFF.